This T cell receptor (beta chain) was obtained from a study of T cells in localized non-small cell lung cancer. A word on this clone: Antigen unknown.

The table came from immunoSEQ multiplex PCR; TCRdb's copy has only in-frame clones and leaves some out. The top ten clones hold less than 25% of a sample with around 64,000 clones, around 90% of them seen once. Germline V gene lookup returns CDR1 MNHEY and CDR2 SVGAGI. There are 13 residues in the CDR3. With 6 bases clipped from V and 2 bases from J, the junction kept 3 bases outside the gene matches. Study observations and caveats: Paired adjacent lung recovered a median around 52 of the top 100 tumor clones. Since sequencing was restricted to only one region of the tumor, intratumor heterogeneity remains a possibility.

The clonotype comes from a man between 40 and 69 years old with stage I squamous cell lung carcinoma. This rearrangement joins TRBV6-5 to TRBJ2-5; 7 bases fit TRBD2. The specimen was peripheral blood, collected before any cancer treatment. The CDR3 DNA follows: TGTGCCAGCAGGGGGGGGACTCAAGAGACCCAGTACTTC. Translating gives CASRGGTQETQYF.